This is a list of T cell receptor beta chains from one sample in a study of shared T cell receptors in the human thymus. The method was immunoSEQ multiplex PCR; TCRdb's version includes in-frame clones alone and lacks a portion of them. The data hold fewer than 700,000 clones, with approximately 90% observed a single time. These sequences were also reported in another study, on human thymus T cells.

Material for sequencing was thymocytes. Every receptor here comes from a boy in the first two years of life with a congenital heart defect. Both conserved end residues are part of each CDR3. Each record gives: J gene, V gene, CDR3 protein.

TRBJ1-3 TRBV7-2 CASSSRQAPFSGNTIYF
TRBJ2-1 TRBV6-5 CASSPGTSGNNEQFF
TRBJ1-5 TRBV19 CASSTQWSPQHF
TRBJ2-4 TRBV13 CASSSAPGLATLLAKNIQYF
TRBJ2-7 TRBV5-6 CASSLGLGREGAEQYF
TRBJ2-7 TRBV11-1 CASSFGTDSYEQYF
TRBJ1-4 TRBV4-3 CASSPDRGVGAEKLFF
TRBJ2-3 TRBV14 CASSQAREADTQYF
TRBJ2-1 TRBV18 CASSPFLAGVRPRVDNEQFF
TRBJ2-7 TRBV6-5 CASSSLVKSYEQYF
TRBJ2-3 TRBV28 CASSTRGLAGSSFTDTQYF
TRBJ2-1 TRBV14 CASSRVSRNSYNEQFF
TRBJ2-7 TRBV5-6 CASSSAQGYEQYF
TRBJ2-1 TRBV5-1 CASSSRTSGSSSEQFF
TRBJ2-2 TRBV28 CASSLAGLTGELFF
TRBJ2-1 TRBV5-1 CASSSPGLAGASSYNEQFF
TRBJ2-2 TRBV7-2 CASSLAGGALDVRLFF
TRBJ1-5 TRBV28 CASSPRTRVNQPQHF
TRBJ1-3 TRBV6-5 CASSWSPSSSGNTIYF
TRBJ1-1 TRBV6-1 CASRGRDRRNTEAFF
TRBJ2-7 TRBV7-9 CASSSDPGQGSYEQYF
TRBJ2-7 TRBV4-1 CASSQDPRTGYEQYF
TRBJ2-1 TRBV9 CASSYGTSESSYNEQFF
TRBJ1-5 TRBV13 CASVDSCQPQHF
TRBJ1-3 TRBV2 CASSELGASGNTIYF
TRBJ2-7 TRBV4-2 CASSQEEIAGAHEQYF
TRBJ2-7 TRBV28 CASRSPSVTYEQYF
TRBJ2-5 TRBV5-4 CASNVSYGSETQYF
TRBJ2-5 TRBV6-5 CASRDREETQYF
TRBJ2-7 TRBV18 CASSARARDEQYF
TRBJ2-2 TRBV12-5 CASGGPTGSNTGELFF
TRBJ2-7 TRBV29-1 CSVGFPGQGASEQYF
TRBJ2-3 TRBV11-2 CASSPDGGGTDTQYF
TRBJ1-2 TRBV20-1 CSARDDSGYTF
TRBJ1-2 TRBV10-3 CAISESTQGGGGLASGYTF
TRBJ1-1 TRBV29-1 CSVVDIWAAEAFF
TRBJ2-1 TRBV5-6 CASSGGLASRRSVTFF
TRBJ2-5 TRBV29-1 CSVEGQGYQETQYF
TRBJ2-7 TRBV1 CTSRTSGRPRDEQYF
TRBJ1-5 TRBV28 CASSHRHQGTGNQPQHF
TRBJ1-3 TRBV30 CAWSPGGSFSGNTIYF
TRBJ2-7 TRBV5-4 CASSVHSGRALTCEQYF
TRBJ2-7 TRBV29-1 CSVLGQGDYEQYF
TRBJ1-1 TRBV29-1 CSVSRGGPMNTEAFF
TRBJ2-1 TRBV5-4 CASSLGTSGSLAWFF
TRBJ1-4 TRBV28 CASSTAEFDKKLFF
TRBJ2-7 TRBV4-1 CASSQAALRSSFYEQYF
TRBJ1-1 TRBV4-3 CASSQGVGTGEDTEAFF
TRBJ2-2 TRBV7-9 CASTPGLRGSGELFF
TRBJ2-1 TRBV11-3 CASSPRSSGSDEQFF
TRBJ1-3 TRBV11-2 CASSPTGIGAPISGNTIYF
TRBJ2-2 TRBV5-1 CASSVALGTENTGELFF
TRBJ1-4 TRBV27 CASSLYRGRTNEKLFF